The source of this T cell receptor (beta chain) is a study of graft-versus-host responses after intestinal transplantation. Here immunoSEQ multiplex PCR was the method, and the copy in TCRdb shows in-frame clones only, minus some. This sample yields just over 95,000 clones, of which 92% are seen a single time; around 0.17% belongs to the top ten. The CDR3 is 13 amino acids. Germline V gene lookup returns CDR1 SGHDT and CDR2 YYEEEE. The V end was cut by 0 bases, the J end by 8 bases, with 11 bases between. Comment on this clone: Its specificity is unknown.

This material consisted of unstimulated CD4+ T cells sorted from spleen or lymph node cells, taken before intestinal transplant. The clonotype was recovered from a human donor who received an intestinal transplant. The V and J genes are TRBV5-6 and TRBJ1-2, with a weak D call TRBD1 (6 bases). For the CDR3, the DNA is TGTGCCAGCAGCTTGGAAGGGGGAAGCGGCTACACCTTC. It encodes CASSLEGGSGYTF.